Listed here are 16 T cell receptor beta chains from one sample, sequenced in a study of blood T cells in healthy people across ages (dated by TCRdb to between 2014 and 2016). Libraries came from 5' RACE. TCRdb names Illumina HiSeq 2500 as the instrument used. The second PCR ran for about 6 to 12 cycles and used a J-beta primer mix along with a sample-barcoded 5' primer. TCRdb's own reprocessing of the public reads used fastp at Q25 and MiXCR and kept productive beta chains. Every CDR3 protein is listed once, alongside the most common genes and DNA of its rows. The sample table contains roughly 1,500,000 distinct CDR3 sequences; only one count was recorded for 42% of them. Together, the top ten hold less than 8% of the sample. The sample consisted of blood. Source of these receptors: a young woman in good health.

The rearrangement joins TRBV12-5 to TRBJ2-3; 8 nucleotides line up with TRBD1. The CDR3 is 15 amino acids. The junction had 5 bases not matched to a gene; V was cut back by 5 bases and J by 1 base. Germline V gives CDR1 LGHNT, CDR2 FRNRAP. The CDR3 DNA is TGTGCTAGTGGTACCGGACAGGGAGGCACAGATACGCAGTATTTT. This gives the protein CASGTGQGGTDTQYF.

The V call is TRBV10-3, the J call TRBJ1-2, with D tentatively TRBD1 (5 bases). V was shortened by 4 bases and J by 3 bases, with 9 bases between the two germline ends. The germline gives CDR1 ENHRY, CDR2 SYGVKD. This CDR3 comprises 13 residues. The CDR3 coding sequence is TGTGCCATCAGTGGGGGCAGGGACTATGGCTACACCTTC. Translated: CAISGGRDYGYTF.

In its sample, this clonotype was seen a few times. The chain combines TRBV6-6 with TRBJ2-7; 12 bases match TRBD2. The V gene's germline CDR1 is MNHNY and CDR2 SVGAGI (reference sequence). CDR3 size: 17 residues. V was pared by 2 bases and J by 3 bases, with 8 bases of the junction left unmatched. The CDR3 reads CASSYGRTSGNFYEQYF. CDR3 nucleotide sequence: TGTGCCAGCAGTTACGGTAGGACTAGCGGGAACTTCTACGAGCAGTACTTC.

The rearrangement links TRBV20-1 to TRBJ1-2; D not resolved. V dropped 0 bases and J dropped 6 bases, with 11 bases sitting between them. Germline CDR1 DFQATT, CDR2 SNEGSKA (reference sequence). The CDR3 has 13 residues. DNA of the CDR3: TGCAGTGCTAGAGATAGGGCAGAGGATGGCTACACCTTC. Translating it yields CSARDRAEDGYTF.

This clonotype turned up a few times. V gene TRBV4-2 combines with J gene TRBJ2-7, with TRBD2 matching over 8 bases. CDR1 and CDR2 (germline): LGHNA, YNFKEQ. V was pared by 0 bases and J by 5 bases, with 9 bases of the junction left unmatched. This CDR3 is built from 16 residues. CDR3 loop: CASSQESGLVAHEQYF. CDR3 sequence (DNA): TGTGCCAGCAGCCAAGAATCGGGACTAGTAGCGCACGAGCAGTACTTC.

The chain is built from TRBV7-2 and TRBJ2-5; TRBD2 agrees at 10 bases. V shed 5 bases, J shed 2 bases, and the junction held 17 bases outside the gene matches. Germline lookup yields CDR1 SGHTA and CDR2 FQGNSA. CDR3 length: 19 residues. DNA for the CDR3: TGTGCCAGCAGCACTCGGACTAGCGGACACTTCCTAACACAAGAGACCCAGTACTTC. Amino acid sequence: CASSTRTSGHFLTQETQYF.

This clonotype was picked up a small number of times. This sequence joins TRBV29-1 and TRBJ1-4, with a weak D call TRBD1 (5 bases). The CDR3 is 13 amino acids. Germline V gene lookup returns CDR1 SQVTM and CDR2 ANQGSEA. Trimming took off 6 bases at V and 7 bases at J, with 15 bases between the two ends. The CDR3 coding sequence is TGCAGCGTCCTTCAGTCAGGGAGTGAAAAACTGTTTTTT. Residues: CSVLQSGSEKLFF.

This clonotype was seen a few times. The chain combines TRBV9 with TRBJ2-5; perhaps TRBD2 as D (6 bases). The CDR3 contains 16 residues. Trimming left V 3 bases short and J 3 bases short, with 18 bases between. Germline values: CDR1 SGDLS, CDR2 YYNGEE. The CDR3 is CASSAGGGVGKETQYF. DNA for the CDR3: TGTGCCAGCAGCGCTGGTGGCGGGGTTGGGAAAGAGACCCAGTACTTC.

The V and J genes are TRBV4-1 and TRBJ2-7; 10 bases fit TRBD2. The V gene end was trimmed by 1 base and the J gene end by 3 bases; junction bases not matched to a gene: 12. Germline values: CDR1 MGHRA, CDR2 YSYEKL. CDR3 size: 18 residues. CDR3 bases: TGCGCCAGCAGCCAAGCGGGTCTAGCGGGAGACATCCTCTACGAGCAGTACTTC. As protein: CASSQAGLAGDILYEQYF.

This clonotype was counted only a few times. J is TRBJ2-3 and V is TRBV10-3; 11 bases fit TRBD1. The V gene end was trimmed by 10 bases and the J gene end by 4 bases; junction bases not matched to a gene: 4. Germline CDR1 reads ENHRY; CDR2 reads SYGVKD. The CDR3 loop spans 13 amino acids. This CDR3 is CATGQGGADTQYF. DNA of the CDR3: TGTGCCACGGGACAGGGGGGTGCAGATACGCAGTATTTT.

This chain links TRBV27 with TRBJ1-2; D not certain. Looked up from germline, CDR1 is MNHEY and CDR2 is SMNVEV (reference sequence). The ends were cut back, 6 bases at V and 2 bases at J, with 13 bases in the middle. This CDR3 contains 14 residues. CDR3 coding DNA: TGTGCCAGCAGCCCGGAACGATTGAACTATGGCTACACCTTC. This encodes CASSPERLNYGYTF.

The chain has TRBV9 and TRBJ2-3; D possibly matches TRBD1 or TRBD2 (9 bases each). V dropped 4 bases and J dropped 5 bases, with 17 bases sitting between them. CDR1 is SGDLS and CDR2 is YYNGEE in the germline V gene. This CDR3 region has 15 residues. CDR3 in DNA: TGTGCCAGCAGCCTTAGCGGGGGACAGGGAGATACGCAGTATTTT. Translating gives CASSLSGGQGDTQYF. Looking up the rest from reference TRBV9 and TRBJ2-3 gives the full variable domain: DSGVTQTPKHLITATGQRVTLRCSPRSGDLSVYWYQQSLDQGLQFLIQYYNGEERAKGNILERFSAQQFPDLHSELNLSSLELGDSALYFCASSLSGGQGDTQYFGPGTRLTVL.

This clonotype was counted a few times. The chain is built from TRBV11-2 and TRBJ2-7, with D maybe TRBD1 (6 bases). The V and J ends lost 0 bases and 4 bases respectively, with 13 bases between them. Germline V gene data show CDR1 as SGHAT and CDR2 as FQNNGV. The CDR3 has 15 residues. CDR3 in amino acids: CASSLDQTGGYEQYF. CDR3 sequence (DNA): TGTGCCAGCAGCTTAGACCAGACAGGCGGGTACGAGCAGTACTTC. The variable domain in full, with the rest retrieved from reference TRBV11-2 and TRBJ2-7, is EAGVAQSPRYKIIEKRQSVAFWCNPISGHATLYWYQQILGQGPKLLIQFQNNGVVDDSQLPKDRFSAERLKGVDSTLKIQPAKLEDSAVYLCASSLDQTGGYEQYFGPGTRLTVT.

This clonotype was found many times. V is TRBV10-3 and J is TRBJ2-5; 10 nucleotides agree with TRBD2. The CDR3 is made up of 16 amino acids. Germline lookup yields CDR1 ENHRY and CDR2 SYGVKD. V lost 5 bases, J lost 11 bases, and 17 bases stayed unmatched. The CDR3 loop is CAISLPRTSGSNEQYF. CDR3 in DNA: TGTGCCATCAGTCTCCCAAGGACTAGCGGCAGTAATGAGCAGTACTTC.

This clonotype was seen a few times. V and J are TRBV2 and TRBJ2-3; 10 bases align to TRBD1. CDR1 and CDR2 (germline): SNHLY, FYNNEI. This CDR3 has 16 residues. Trimming at V came to 0 bases and at J to 3 bases, leaving 3 bases not matched to a gene. CDR3 bases: TGTGCCAGCAGTGAAGCGCTGGGACAGGGGACAGATACGCAGTATTTT. It translates to CASSEALGQGTDTQYF.

This clonotype was detected a few times. This chain joins TRBV12-3 or TRBV12-4 and TRBJ1-5; D is possibly TRBD1 (6 bases). The CDR3 has 15 amino acids. Deletions cut 0 bases from V and 6 bases from J, with 12 bases between. The CDR3, as DNA: TGTGCCAGCAGTTTAGCCAGGGGATCCCTTCAGCCCCAGCATTTT. It translates to CASSLARGSLQPQHF.